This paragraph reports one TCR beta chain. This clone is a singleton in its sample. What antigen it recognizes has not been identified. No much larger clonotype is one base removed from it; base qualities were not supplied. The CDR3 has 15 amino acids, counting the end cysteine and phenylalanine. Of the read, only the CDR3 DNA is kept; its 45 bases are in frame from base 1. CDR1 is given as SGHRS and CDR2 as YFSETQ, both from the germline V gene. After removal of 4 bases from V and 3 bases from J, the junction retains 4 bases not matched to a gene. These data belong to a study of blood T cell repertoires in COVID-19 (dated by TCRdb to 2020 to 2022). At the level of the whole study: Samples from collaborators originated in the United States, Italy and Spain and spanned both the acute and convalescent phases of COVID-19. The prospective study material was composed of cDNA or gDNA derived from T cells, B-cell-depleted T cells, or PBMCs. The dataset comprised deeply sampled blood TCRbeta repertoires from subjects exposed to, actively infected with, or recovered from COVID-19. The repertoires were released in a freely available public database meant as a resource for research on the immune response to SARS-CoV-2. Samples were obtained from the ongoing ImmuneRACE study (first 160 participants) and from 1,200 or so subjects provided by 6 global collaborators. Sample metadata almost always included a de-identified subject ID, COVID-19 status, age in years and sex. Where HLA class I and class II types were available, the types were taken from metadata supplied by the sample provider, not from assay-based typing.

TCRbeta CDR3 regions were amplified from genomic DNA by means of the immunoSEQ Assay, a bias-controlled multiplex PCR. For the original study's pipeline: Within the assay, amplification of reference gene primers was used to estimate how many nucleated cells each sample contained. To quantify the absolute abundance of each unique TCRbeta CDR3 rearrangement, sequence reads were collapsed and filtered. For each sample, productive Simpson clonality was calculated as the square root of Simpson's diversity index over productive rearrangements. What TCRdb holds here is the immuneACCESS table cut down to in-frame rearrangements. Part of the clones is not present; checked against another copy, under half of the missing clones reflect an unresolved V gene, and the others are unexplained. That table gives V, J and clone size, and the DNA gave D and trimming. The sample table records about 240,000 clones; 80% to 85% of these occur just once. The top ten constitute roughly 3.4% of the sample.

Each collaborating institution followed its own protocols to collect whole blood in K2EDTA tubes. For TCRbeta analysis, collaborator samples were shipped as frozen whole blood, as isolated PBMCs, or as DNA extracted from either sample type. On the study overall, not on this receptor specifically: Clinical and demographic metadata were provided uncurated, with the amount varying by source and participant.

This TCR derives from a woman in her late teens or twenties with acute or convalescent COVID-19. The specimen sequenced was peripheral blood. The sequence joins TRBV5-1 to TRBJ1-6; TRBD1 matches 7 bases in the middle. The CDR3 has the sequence CASSPGQDYNSPLHF. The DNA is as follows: TGCGCCAGCAGCCCCGGACAGGACTATAATTCACCCCTCCACTTT.